These 22 T cell receptor beta chains were sequenced from one sample in a study of cytomegalovirus exposure and HLA in healthy donors. PCR was performed using 60 Vbeta and 13 Jbeta primers. Libraries were prepared by immunoSEQ multiplex PCR; TCRdb keeps only in-frame clonotypes and omits some of them. The sample yields roughly 170,000 clones, 83% seen once. Source material: PBMCs. The receptors were gathered from a man between 45 and 60 years old in good health and CMV-seronegative.

The chain is built from TRBV29-1 and TRBJ2-7; 10 bases are shared with TRBD1. This CDR3 spans 14 amino acids. CDR1 and CDR2 from the germline V gene are SQVTM and ANQGSEA. The junction had 5 bases not matched to a gene; V was cut back by 4 bases and J by 2 bases. The CDR3 region is CSVVRGQGTYEQYF. The CDR3 nucleotides are TGCAGCGTTGTCCGGGGACAGGGGACCTACGAGCAGTACTTC.

This clone has just a few counts. This chain connects TRBV9 to TRBJ1-2; possible D gene TRBD1, 5 bases. V lost 4 bases, J lost 4 bases, and 17 bases lay in between. Germline V gene sequence: CDR1 SGDLS, CDR2 YYNGEE. The CDR3 loop spans 15 amino acids. The CDR3 DNA reads TGTGCCAGCAGCCCTCGACAGAAAGACGGCTATGGCTACACCTTC. It is translated as CASSPRQKDGYGYTF.

The V and J genes are TRBV7-3 and TRBJ2-1, with 11 bases lining up with TRBD2. The germline gives CDR1 SGHTA, CDR2 FQGTGA. Trimming cost V 2 bases and J 7 bases; bases outside gene matches: 10. The CDR3 sequence is 17 residues long. The CDR3 DNA is TGTGCCAGCAGCTTAGGTCGGGGACTAGCGGCTTCTAATGAGCAGTTCTTC. Amino acid sequence: CASSLGRGLAASNEQFF.

This clone appeared a single time. This sequence joins TRBV18 and TRBJ2-7; TRBD2 matches 8 bases. This CDR3 has 15 amino acids. CDR1 is KGHSH and CDR2 is LQKENI in the germline V gene. The J segment lost 3 bases and the V segment lost 3 bases, leaving 7 bases of the junction unmatched. CDR3 nucleotides: TGTGCCAGCTCACCGGGTAGCGGGGACTTCTACGAGCAGTACTTC. Translated, it gives CASSPGSGDFYEQYF.

V and J are TRBV30 and TRBJ1-3; D is possibly TRBD1 (6 bases). Trimming stripped 5 bases from V and 3 bases from J, with 11 bases between. CDR1 and CDR2 from the germline V gene are GTSNPN and SVGIG (reference sequence). The CDR3 loop spans 13 amino acids. This CDR3 reads CAWVQGFGNTIYF. CDR3 sequence (DNA): TGTGCCTGGGTACAGGGTTTTGGAAACACCATATATTTT.

The chain combines TRBV7-3 with TRBJ2-1, with D maybe TRBD2 (6 bases). This CDR3 has 14 amino acids. The germline V and J ends were trimmed by 2 bases and 15 bases, with 20 bases remaining between them. Germline loops: CDR1 SGHTA, CDR2 FQGTGA. Here the CDR3 reads CASSLVDSGRDLFF. CDR3 DNA: TGTGCCAGCAGCTTAGTAGATAGCGGTAGGGACTTGTTCTTC.

The chain couples TRBV9 to TRBJ2-7; the D gene is possibly TRBD2 (5 bases). Trimming left V 0 bases short and J 3 bases short, with 16 bases between. CDR1 and CDR2 from the germline V gene are SGDLS and YYNGEE. CDR3 length equals 16 residues. Written as DNA, the CDR3 is TGTGCCAGCAGCGTAGTAAGGACTGATTACTGCTACGAGCAGTACTTC. Protein product: CASSVVRTDYCYEQYF.

The gene calls are TRBV9 and TRBJ2-5, with D perhaps TRBD2 (7 bases). The J call may be faulty, since TRBJ2-7 better matches the DNA end. The length of the CDR3 is 16 residues. CDR1 SGDLS and CDR2 YYNGEE come from the germline V gene. The CDR3 DNA sequence: TGTGCCAGCAGCGTAGGGGGGGGGCAGGAGAACTACGAGCAGTACTTC. It encodes CASSVGGGQENYEQYF.

The rearrangement uses TRBV6-6 and TRBJ2-5; D remains unclear. The V end lost 4 bases, the J end lost 5 bases, and 11 bases lay between the germline ends. CDR3 size: 13 residues. Germline V gives CDR1 MNHNY, CDR2 SVGAGI (reference sequence). This chain's CDR3 is CASSSGSQETQYF. CDR3 coding DNA: TGTGCCAGCAGTTCTGGCAGTCAGGAGACCCAGTACTTC.

The gene calls are TRBV19 and TRBJ1-2; 8 bases map to TRBD1. The V gene end was trimmed by 11 bases and the J gene end by 5 bases; junction bases not matched to a gene: 10. CDR1 is LNHDA and CDR2 is SQIVND in the germline V gene (reference sequence). This CDR3 comprises 13 residues. CDR3 bases: TGTGCCGCAAGTACACAGGGGGGATATGGCTACACCTTC. Encoded protein: CAASTQGGYGYTF.

This clone was seen just once. V is TRBV4-3 and J is TRBJ1-2; no clear D gene. The CDR3 sequence is 15 residues long. V lost 0 bases and J 4 bases, leaving 12 bases between the germline ends. Germline V lookup: CDR1 LGHNA, CDR2 YSLEER. This CDR3 reads CASSQEIGSGYGYTF. CDR3 nucleotide sequence: TGCGCCAGCAGCCAAGAAATCGGGAGCGGCTATGGCTACACCTTC.

The genes are TRBV13 and TRBJ2-7; 7 positions match TRBD2. Trimming removed 5 bases from V and 5 bases from J; junction bases left unmatched: 12. Germline CDR1 and CDR2: PRHDT and FYEKMQ (reference sequence). The CDR3 is 15 residues long. CDR3: CASSRRGGGTHEQYF. DNA for the CDR3: TGTGCCAGCAGCCGACGTGGGGGAGGGACCCACGAGCAGTACTTC.

The V and J genes are TRBV5-1 and TRBJ2-5, with 11 bases that match TRBD2. The CDR3 loop spans 15 amino acids. From germline, CDR1 is SGHRS and CDR2 YFSETQ. V trimming: 4 bases; J trimming: 0 bases; junction bases outside the gene matches: 2. This chain's CDR3 is CASSPGLADQETQYF. The CDR3 DNA sequence: TGCGCCAGCAGCCCGGGACTAGCGGACCAAGAGACCCAGTACTTC.

The chain combines TRBV28 with TRBJ2-7; possible D gene TRBD1, 5 bases. Germline CDR1 and CDR2: MDHEN and SYDVKM. This CDR3 spans 14 amino acids. V was pared by 9 bases and J by 3 bases, with 18 bases between. The CDR3 bases are TGTGCCAGTCGCAAGGCCAGGGTAAACTACGAGCAGTACTTC. Protein sequence: CASRKARVNYEQYF.

The chain joins TRBV6-1 to TRBJ1-5, with TRBD1 matching over 7 bases. CDR3 length equals 16 residues. V was clipped by 4 bases and J by 3 bases; unmatched bases: 9. CDR1 and CDR2 from the germline V gene are MNHNS and SASEGT. CDR3 bases: TGTGCCAGCAGTGCCCGACAGGGCGGGATCAATCAGCCCCAGCATTTT. Translated, it gives CASSARQGGINQPQHF.

The V gene is TRBV29-1, the J gene TRBJ2-3; 9 bases match TRBD1. This CDR3 comprises 16 residues. Unmatched junction bases numbered 10, after V lost 2 bases and J lost 4 bases. Germline V lookup: CDR1 SQVTM, CDR2 ANQGSEA. CDR3 protein: CSVENRDRDFADTQYF. CDR3 coding DNA: TGCAGCGTTGAAAACAGGGACAGGGATTTCGCAGATACGCAGTATTTT.

The chain recombines TRBV6-5 with TRBJ2-3; 10 positions agree with TRBD2. Germline loops: CDR1 MNHEY, CDR2 SVGAGI. The CDR3 is 15 amino acids. V was pared by 6 bases and J by 10 bases, with 13 bases of the junction left unmatched. The CDR3 loop reads CASSRGTSAPGPQYF. CDR3 DNA: TGTGCCAGCAGCAGGGGGACTAGCGCGCCTGGGCCGCAGTATTTT.

The chain joins TRBV6-1 to TRBJ2-7; 8 nucleotides match TRBD1. The CDR3 has 15 residues. Trimming took 4 bases from V and 4 from J; bases not matched to a gene: 9. In germline, CDR1 is MNHNS, CDR2 SASEGT. CDR3 residues: CASSVRRTGLYEQYF. Here the CDR3 DNA reads TGTGCCAGCAGTGTCCGGCGGACAGGGCTATACGAGCAGTACTTC.

The chain couples TRBV4-3 to TRBJ2-5; no clear D. Between the trimmed V and J ends, which lost 0 bases and 4 bases, there was a span of 6 bases. The CDR3 has 13 amino acids. The germline gives CDR1 LGHNA, CDR2 YSLEER. Written as DNA, the CDR3 is TGCGCCAGCAGCCAAGATACGAGAGAGACCCAGTACTTC. Protein product: CASSQDTRETQYF.

The chain has TRBV4-2 and TRBJ2-1; 9 positions agree with TRBD2. The CDR3 totals 15 residues. Trimming at V came to 3 bases and at J to 4 bases, leaving 4 bases not matched to a gene. Germline loops: CDR1 LGHNA, CDR2 YNFKEQ. CDR3: CASSQAGGGYNEQFF. CDR3 DNA sequence: TGTGCCAGCAGCCAGGCGGGGGGGGGTTACAATGAGCAGTTCTTC.

The V gene is TRBV6-5, the J gene TRBJ2-5; 12 bases line up with TRBD1. The CDR3 contains 15 residues. Germline values: CDR1 MNHEY, CDR2 SVGAGI. J was trimmed by 5 bases and V by 4 bases; bases with no gene match: 5. CDR3 nucleotides: TGTGCCAGCAGTTCCGGGACAGGGGGCGTTGAGACCCAGTACTTC. Its protein is CASSSGTGGVETQYF.

The chain couples TRBV7-2 to TRBJ2-7; 7 bases fit TRBD2. The CDR3 covers 14 residues. Germline V gene lookup returns CDR1 SGHTA and CDR2 FQGNSA. V shed 1 base and J 7 bases; nucleotides not matched to a gene: 7. CDR3 sequence (DNA): TGTGCCAGCAGCTTAGTGGGCGGGGGTCGGGAGCAGTACTTC. Its translation is CASSLVGGGREQYF.